Shown below are 30 T cell receptor beta chains from a single sample sequenced in a study of early T cells in non-severe SARS-CoV-2 infection. TCRdb reanalysed the 5' RACE reads using MiXCR and keeps one entry per CDR3 protein. The table has tens of thousands of distinct CDR3 sequences, roughly a tenth seen once. The sample consisted of whole blood. The origin of the receptors is an adult who was a healthcare worker with PCR-confirmed SARS-CoV-2 infection or an uninfected control (not recorded which).

The sample holds many counts of this clonotype. The chain links TRBV12-3 or TRBV12-4 to TRBJ2-7, with 8 bases identical to TRBD1. The CDR3 consists of 16 residues. With V trimmed by 3 bases and J by 6 bases, 13 bases remained unmatched. CDR3 in amino acids: CASSFRYRGYTSEQYF. The CDR3 DNA sequence: TGTGCCAGCAGTTTCCGTTACAGGGGGTACACGTCCGAGCAGTACTTC.

V usage is TRBV27 and J usage is TRBJ1-6, with TRBD1 matching 9 bases. The CDR3 is 15 amino acids. V shed 5 bases, J shed 6 bases, and the junction held 5 bases outside the gene matches. Germline CDR1 and CDR2: MNHEY and SMNVEV (reference sequence). CDR3 nucleotides: TGTGCCAGCAGTCCCGGGACAGGGCGTAATTCACCCCTCCACTTT. The encoded protein is CASSPGTGRNSPLHF.

This clonotype has a count of ten or more. V is TRBV19 and J is TRBJ2-1; 8 bases match TRBD2. CDR1 is LNHDA and CDR2 is SQIVND in the germline V gene (reference sequence). This CDR3 is 17 amino acids long. The ends lost 6 bases at V and 5 bases at J; junction bases unmatched: 15. The CDR3 spells CASSPQPTSGPHNEQFF. DNA of the CDR3: TGTGCCAGTAGCCCCCAGCCAACTAGCGGCCCCCACAATGAGCAGTTCTTC.

This clonotype has a count of ten or more. This chain links TRBV20-1 with TRBJ2-3; TRBD2 aligns across 12 bases. Losses at the gene ends were 5 bases for V and 4 bases for J; bases not matched to a gene: 4. The germline V gene has CDR1 DFQATT and CDR2 SNEGSKA (reference sequence). CDR3 length: 14 amino acids. This CDR3 reads CSAALAGGADTQYF. The CDR3, as DNA: TGCAGTGCTGCCCTAGCGGGAGGGGCAGATACGCAGTATTTT.

This clonotype was counted ten times or more. The rearrangement uses TRBV5-4 and TRBJ2-4; D uncertain. The CDR3 runs 15 residues. Germline V CDR1 and CDR2: SGHNT, YYREEE (reference sequence). Trimming took off 0 bases at V and 5 bases at J, with 12 bases between the two ends. The CDR3 DNA reads TGTGCCAGCAGCTTGGACCCCCAGTCGGAAAACATTCAGTACTTC. As protein: CASSLDPQSENIQYF. The variable domain in full, completed from reference TRBV5-4 and TRBJ2-4, reads ETGVTQSPTHLIKTRGQQVTLRCSSQSGHNTVSWYQQALGQGPQFIFQYYREEENGRGNFPPRFSGLQFPNYSSELNVNALELDDSALYLCASSLDPQSENIQYFGAGTRLSVL.

The sample holds many counts of this clonotype. The V call is TRBV7-9, the J call TRBJ2-1, with 12 bases matching TRBD1. The CDR3 loop spans 14 amino acids. V shed 3 bases and J 6 bases; nucleotides not matched to a gene: 0. Germline CDR1 SEHNR, CDR2 FQNEAQ (reference sequence). CDR3 sequence reads: CASSLGQGANEQFF. CDR3 nucleotide sequence: TGTGCCAGCAGCTTGGGACAGGGGGCCAATGAGCAGTTCTTC.

Details on this clonotype: A clone one base away is much larger, so this may be a read error. The chain employs TRBV5-1 and TRBJ1-4; the D is unclear. V was pared by 1 base and J by 8 bases, with 9 bases between. Germline loops: CDR1 SGHRS, CDR2 YFSETQ. The CDR3 has 13 residues. The CDR3 reads CASSLTGEEKLFF. In DNA, the CDR3 is TGCGCCAGCAGCTTGACCGGAGAAGAAAAACTGTTTTTT.

The V and J genes are TRBV7-9 and TRBJ1-6, with TRBD1 matching 7 bases. Germline loops: CDR1 SEHNR, CDR2 FQNEAQ (reference sequence). V lost 6 bases and J lost 6; bases outside the gene matches: 5. The length of the CDR3 is 14 residues. CDR3 sequence reads: CASSPDRFNSPLHF. DNA of the CDR3: TGTGCCAGCAGTCCGGACAGGTTTAATTCACCCCTCCACTTT.

This clonotype has at least ten counts. V and J are TRBV20-1 and TRBJ2-4; TRBD1 matches at 8 bases. With 4 bases clipped from V and 11 bases from J, the junction kept 7 bases outside the gene matches. The CDR3 sequence is 12 residues long. CDR1 is DFQATT, CDR2 SNEGSKA, per germline (reference sequence). CDR3 nucleotide sequence: TGCAGTGCTACGGACAGGGCGAGGGTTCAGTACTTC. This codes for CSATDRARVQYF.

This clonotype has a count of ten or more. This sequence joins TRBV11-2 and TRBJ1-1; D may be TRBD1 (5 bases). V was cut by 3 bases and J by 8 bases, with 7 bases left in between. The CDR3 loop spans 11 amino acids. Germline values: CDR1 SGHAT, CDR2 FQNNGV. The CDR3 DNA sequence: TGTGCCAGCAGCTTCGGACAAGAAGCTTTCTTT. It specifies CASSFGQEAFF.

J is TRBJ2-2 and V is TRBV27, with a tentative D call TRBD2 (5 bases). This CDR3 has 16 amino acids. V lost 2 bases to trimming and J lost 7 bases, with 17 bases between them. Germline lookup yields CDR1 MNHEY and CDR2 SMNVEV (reference sequence). This CDR3 reads CASSLRGPGRGGELFF. The CDR3 coding sequence is TGTGCCAGCAGTTTACGGGGTCCGGGCCGAGGCGGGGAGCTGTTTTTT.

The chain recombines TRBV4-3 with TRBJ2-5, with a tentative D call TRBD2 (6 bases). The CDR3 has 13 amino acids. CDR1 is LGHNA and CDR2 is YSLEER in the germline V gene. V lost 4 bases to trimming and J lost 4 bases, with 10 bases between them. The CDR3 loop is CASSLQAGETQYF. The DNA of the CDR3 is TGCGCCAGCAGCCTCCAAGCGGGAGAGACCCAGTACTTC.

This clonotype has at least ten counts. The chain carries TRBV11-2 and TRBJ2-7; 7 nucleotides match TRBD1. Germline CDR1 and CDR2: SGHAT and FQNNGV. The V gene end was trimmed by 2 bases and the J gene end by 2 bases; junction bases not matched to a gene: 6. The CDR3 consists of 15 residues. CDR3 residues: CASSLSGTETYEQYF. CDR3 DNA: TGTGCCAGCAGCTTATCCGGGACAGAGACCTACGAGCAGTACTTC.

J is TRBJ1-4 and V is TRBV7-2, with D possibly matching TRBD1 (5 bases). Germline loops: CDR1 SGHTA, CDR2 FQGNSA. The CDR3 is 13 amino acids. V was shortened by 4 bases and J by 8 bases, with 11 bases between the two germline ends. The CDR3 bases are TGTGCCAGCAGCTCCAGGGTTCGCGAAAAACTGTTTTTT. It yields the protein CASSSRVREKLFF.

The sample holds many counts of this clonotype. The genes are TRBV5-4 and TRBJ1-1; the D is unclear. CDR1 and CDR2 from the germline V gene are SGHNT and YYREEE (reference sequence). The CDR3 contains 13 residues. V gave up 0 bases and J gave up 5 bases, with 8 bases separating them. The CDR3 spells CASSLAEGTEAFF. CDR3 bases: TGTGCCAGCAGCTTGGCCGAGGGAACTGAAGCTTTCTTT.

In this sample, this clonotype turned up many times. This chain uses TRBV7-8 with TRBJ1-1; D gene unclear. The germline gives CDR1 SGHVS, CDR2 FQNEAQ. This CDR3 is built from 14 residues. Trimming stripped 5 bases from V and 8 bases from J, with 18 bases between. CDR3 DNA: TGTGCCAGCAGCCCAGCACGGAACAACCCAGAAGCTTTCTTT. Protein sequence: CASSPARNNPEAFF.

The J gene is TRBJ2-1, the V gene TRBV4-3; 10 bases match TRBD2. The CDR3 is 19 amino acids. Germline V gives CDR1 LGHNA, CDR2 YSLEER. J was trimmed by 0 bases and V by 0 bases; bases with no gene match: 8. CDR3 in amino acids: CASSQDPTSGQLSYNEQFF. DNA of the CDR3: TGCGCCAGCAGCCAAGACCCGACTAGCGGGCAGCTCTCCTACAATGAGCAGTTCTTC.

With regard to this clonotype: At one boundary the junction diverges from the germline segment, which might be a read error. The V call is TRBV12-3 or TRBV12-4, the J call TRBJ1-3; D gene ambiguous. The CDR3 has 14 amino acids. The CDR3 here is CASSTLISENTIYF. In DNA, the CDR3 is TGTGCCAGCAGCACGCTCATCTCTGAAAACACCATATATTTT.

Only a few counts were recorded for this clonotype. V gene TRBV5-6 combines with J gene TRBJ2-3; D may be TRBD2 (6 bases). V gave up 2 bases and J gave up 2 bases, with 15 bases separating them. The CDR3 length is 16 residues. Germline V gives CDR1 SGHDT, CDR2 YYEEEE. CDR3 bases: TGTGCCAGCAGCTTTGGACGGGAGTTTTTCACAGATACGCAGTATTTT. Its translation: CASSFGREFFTDTQYF.

This clonotype was detected many times. The rearrangement links TRBV18 to TRBJ1-1, with 9 bases identical to TRBD1. V shed 3 bases and J 10 bases; nucleotides not matched to a gene: 12. This CDR3 spans 15 amino acids. Germline-derived CDR1 and CDR2 are KGHSH and LQKENI. This CDR3 is CASSPGTGRLYSAFF. The CDR3 nucleotides are TGTGCCAGCTCACCGGGGACAGGGAGGTTGTATTCAGCTTTCTTT.

CDR3 sequence (DNA): TGCAGCGTGCCCGACGGGGCGTTGGGGGAGCAGTACTTC. Translation gives CSVPDGALGEQYF. The chain links TRBV29-1 to TRBJ2-7; D possibly uses TRBD1 or TRBD2 (5 bases each). Germline CDR1 and CDR2: SQVTM and ANQGSEA. CDR3 length: 13 residues. Trimming left V 6 bases short and J 7 bases short, with 19 bases between.

Concerning this clonotype itself: It may be a read error: a sequence one base away is much more abundant. This chain links TRBV5-1 with TRBJ1-2; weak D call: TRBD1 (5 bases). Germline V lookup: CDR1 SGHRS, CDR2 YFSETQ. The CDR3 runs to 14 residues. Between the trimmed V and J ends, which lost 4 bases and 6 bases, there was a span of 16 bases. The CDR3 loop reads CASSKDGGAHGYTF. The CDR3 bases are TGCGCCAGCAGCAAGGACGGAGGGGCCCATGGCTACACCTTC.

At least ten counts were recorded for this clonotype. The chain combines TRBV6-5 with TRBJ2-1; the match to TRBD2 covers 8 bases. Germline assignment: CDR1 MNHEY and CDR2 SVGAGI. J was trimmed by 9 bases and V by 4 bases; bases with no gene match: 2. CDR3 length equals 12 residues. The CDR3 here is CASSSAGGEQFF. For the CDR3, the DNA is TGTGCCAGCAGTTCGGCGGGAGGTGAGCAGTTCTTC.

V is TRBV3-1 and J is TRBJ2-1; D might be TRBD2 (5 bases). The CDR3 length is 17 residues. Trimming removed 0 bases from V and 2 bases from J, with 14 bases in between. Germline V gene sequence: CDR1 LGHDT, CDR2 YNNKEL (reference sequence). This CDR3 is CASSQDQRIAPYNEQFF. CDR3 bases: TGTGCCAGCAGCCAAGATCAGCGGATAGCGCCCTACAATGAGCAGTTCTTC.

V is TRBV27 and J is TRBJ2-3, with a weak D call TRBD2 (6 bases). Germline CDR1 MNHEY, CDR2 SMNVEV (reference sequence). This CDR3 comprises 14 residues. With 5 bases removed from V and 2 bases from J, the gap between germline ends came to 11 bases. The CDR3 sequence is CASSPRDFTDTQYF. The CDR3 bases are TGTGCCAGCAGTCCCAGGGACTTCACAGATACGCAGTATTTT.

This clonotype showed up many times. This rearrangement joins TRBV5-1 to TRBJ1-2, with D possibly matching TRBD1 (5 bases). CDR1 is SGHRS, CDR2 YFSETQ, per germline. The CDR3 runs to 16 residues. V lost 4 bases to trimming and J lost 4 bases, with 20 bases between them. CDR3: CASSGDPAVGGYGYTF. The CDR3 nucleotides read TGCGCCAGCAGCGGAGATCCAGCAGTGGGGGGCTATGGCTACACCTTC.

This clonotype was observed many times. V gene TRBV20-1 combines with J gene TRBJ2-1, with D possibly being TRBD1 (6 bases). Trimming left V 4 bases short and J 6 bases short, with 19 bases between. The CDR3 length is 15 residues. Germline V CDR1 and CDR2: DFQATT, SNEGSKA (reference sequence). The CDR3 sequence: CSATLTTGFRNEQFF. CDR3 bases: TGCAGTGCTACCCTTACCACAGGGTTCCGCAATGAGCAGTTCTTC.

This clonotype has a count of ten or more. V usage is TRBV5-1 and J usage is TRBJ2-3, with D hard to call. V lost 0 bases and J lost 4, with 9 bases in between. CDR3 length equals 14 residues. The germline V gene has CDR1 SGHRS and CDR2 YFSETQ. The CDR3 nucleotides are TGCGCCAGCAGCTTGGATCCGTCCCCAGATACGCAGTATTTT. It is translated as CASSLDPSPDTQYF.

The CDR3 DNA reads as TGTGCCAGCAGTTACTCGAGTGGGGGATCCAGGCTAGCTTTCTTT. Its translation: CASSYSSGGSRLAFF. The J gene is TRBJ1-1, the V gene TRBV6-6, with D maybe TRBD1 (5 bases). Germline V CDR1 and CDR2: MNHNY, SVGAGI (reference sequence). Trimming left V 0 bases short and J 10 bases short, with 18 bases between. The CDR3 is 15 residues long.

This CDR3 is CASSYSSGGVTEAFF. For the CDR3, the DNA is TGCGCCAGCAGCTACTCCTCTGGGGGGGTCACTGAAGCTTTCTTT. The rearrangement links TRBV5-1 to TRBJ1-1, with D tentatively TRBD1 (5 bases). V shed 3 bases and J shed 4 bases, with 16 bases lying between them. Germline V gene sequence: CDR1 SGHRS, CDR2 YFSETQ. This CDR3 has 15 amino acids. The full variable domain, its missing parts supplied by reference TRBV5-1 and TRBJ1-1, is KAGVTQTPRYLIKTRGQQVTLSCSPISGHRSVSWYQQTPGQGLQFLFEYFSETQRNKGNFPGRFSGRQFSNSRSEMNVSTLELGDSALYLCASSYSSGGVTEAFFGQGTRLTVV.